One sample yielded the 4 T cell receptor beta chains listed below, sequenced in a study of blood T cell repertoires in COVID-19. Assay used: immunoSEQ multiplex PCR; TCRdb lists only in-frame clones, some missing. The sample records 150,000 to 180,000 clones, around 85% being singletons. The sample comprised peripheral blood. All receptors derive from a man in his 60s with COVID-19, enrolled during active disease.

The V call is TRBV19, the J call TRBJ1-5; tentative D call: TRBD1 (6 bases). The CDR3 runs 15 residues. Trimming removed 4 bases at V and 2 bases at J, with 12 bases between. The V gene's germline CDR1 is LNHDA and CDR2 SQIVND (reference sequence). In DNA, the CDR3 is TGTGCCAGTAGTACCGAGGGGGGGGGCAATCAGCCCCAGCATTTT. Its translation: CASSTEGGGNQPQHF.

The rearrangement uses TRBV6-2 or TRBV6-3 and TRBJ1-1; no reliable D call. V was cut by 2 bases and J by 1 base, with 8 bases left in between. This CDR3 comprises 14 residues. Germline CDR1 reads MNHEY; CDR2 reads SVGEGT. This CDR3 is CASSYVAENTEAFF. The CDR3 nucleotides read TGTGCCAGCAGTTACGTGGCAGAGAACACTGAAGCTTTCTTT.

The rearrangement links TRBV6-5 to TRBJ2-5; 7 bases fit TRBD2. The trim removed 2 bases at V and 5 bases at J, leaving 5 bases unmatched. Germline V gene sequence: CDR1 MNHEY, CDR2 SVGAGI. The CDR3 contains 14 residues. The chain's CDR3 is CASSYVVGGETQYF. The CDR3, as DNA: TGTGCCAGCAGTTACGTGGTGGGGGGGGAGACCCAGTACTTC.

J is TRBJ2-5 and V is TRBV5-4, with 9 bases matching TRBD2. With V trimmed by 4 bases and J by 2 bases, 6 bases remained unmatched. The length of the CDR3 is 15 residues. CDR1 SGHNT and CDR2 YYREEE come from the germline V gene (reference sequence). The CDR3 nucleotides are TGTGCCAGCAGCCCTACTCTAGCGGGGCAAGAGACCCAGTACTTC. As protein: CASSPTLAGQETQYF. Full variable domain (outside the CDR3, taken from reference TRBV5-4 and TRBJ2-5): ETGVTQSPTHLIKTRGQQVTLRCSSQSGHNTVSWYQQALGQGPQFIFQYYREEENGRGNFPPRFSGLQFPNYSSELNVNALELDDSALYLCASSPTLAGQETQYFGPGTRLLVL.